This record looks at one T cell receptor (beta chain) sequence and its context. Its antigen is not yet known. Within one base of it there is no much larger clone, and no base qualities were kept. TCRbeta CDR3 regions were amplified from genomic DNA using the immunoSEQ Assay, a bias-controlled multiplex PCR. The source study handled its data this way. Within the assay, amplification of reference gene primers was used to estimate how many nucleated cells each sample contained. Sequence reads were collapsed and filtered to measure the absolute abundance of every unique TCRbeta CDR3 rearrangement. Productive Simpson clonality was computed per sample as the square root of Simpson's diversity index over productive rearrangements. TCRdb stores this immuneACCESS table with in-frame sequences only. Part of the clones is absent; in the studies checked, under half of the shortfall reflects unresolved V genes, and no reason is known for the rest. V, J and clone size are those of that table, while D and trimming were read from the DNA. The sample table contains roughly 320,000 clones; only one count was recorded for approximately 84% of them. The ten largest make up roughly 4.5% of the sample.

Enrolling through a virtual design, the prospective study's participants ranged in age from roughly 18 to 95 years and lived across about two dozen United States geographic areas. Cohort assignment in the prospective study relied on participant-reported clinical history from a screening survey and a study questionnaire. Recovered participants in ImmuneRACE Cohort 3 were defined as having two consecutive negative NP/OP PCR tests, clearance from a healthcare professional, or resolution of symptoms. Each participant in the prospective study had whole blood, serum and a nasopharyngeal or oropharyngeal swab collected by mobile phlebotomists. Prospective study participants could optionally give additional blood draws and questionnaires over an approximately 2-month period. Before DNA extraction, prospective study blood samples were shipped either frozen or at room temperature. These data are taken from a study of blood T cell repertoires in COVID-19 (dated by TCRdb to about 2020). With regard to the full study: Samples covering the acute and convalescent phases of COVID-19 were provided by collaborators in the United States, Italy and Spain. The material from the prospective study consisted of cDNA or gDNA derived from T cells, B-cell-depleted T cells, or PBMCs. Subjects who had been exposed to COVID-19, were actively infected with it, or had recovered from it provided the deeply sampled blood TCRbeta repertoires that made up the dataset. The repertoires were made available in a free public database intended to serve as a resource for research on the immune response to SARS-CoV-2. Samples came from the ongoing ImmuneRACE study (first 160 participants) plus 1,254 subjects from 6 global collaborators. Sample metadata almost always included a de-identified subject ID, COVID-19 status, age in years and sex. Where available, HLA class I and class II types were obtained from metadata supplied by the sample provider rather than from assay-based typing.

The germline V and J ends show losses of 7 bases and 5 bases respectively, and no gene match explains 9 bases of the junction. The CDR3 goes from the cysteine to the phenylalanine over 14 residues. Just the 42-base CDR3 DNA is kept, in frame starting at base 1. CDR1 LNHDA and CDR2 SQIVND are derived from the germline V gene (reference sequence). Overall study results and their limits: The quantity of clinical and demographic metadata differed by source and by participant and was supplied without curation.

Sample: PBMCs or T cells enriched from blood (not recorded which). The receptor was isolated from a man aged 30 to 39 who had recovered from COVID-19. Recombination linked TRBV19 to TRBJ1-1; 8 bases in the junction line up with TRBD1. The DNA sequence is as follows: TGTGCCAGTAACCCGGACAGGGTAAGAACTGAAGCTTTCTTT. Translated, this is CASNPDRVRTEAFF.